The table lists the clone carrying this T cell receptor beta chain with many counts. Its cognate antigen is unknown. Exclusion of a patient resulted from uncontrolled infection, other autoimmune disease, pregnancy or lactation. Amplification of TCR beta CDR3 regions was performed using RNA transcripts as template. HTBI primers were employed in a first-round RT-PCR of the TCR CDR3. TCRdb processed the multiplex PCR reads anew with MiXCR; each CDR3 protein has one entry. Seen here are about 600,000 distinct CDR3 sequences, around 16% observed once, and the top ten hold roughly 3%. This record belongs to a study of T cells in Graves' hyperthyroidism and ophthalmopathy. Study summary: Peripheral blood was acquired at first diagnosis, ahead of any therapy whatsoever.

Study-level points and caveats: Blood also showed most of the thyroid clonotypes that were expanded above 0.001.

This clonotype was obtained from a woman aged 40 to 50 with Graves' ophthalmopathy. The sequenced sample was blood.

CDR3: CASSQQSGVDTQYF. The CDR3 DNA is TGTGCCAGCAGCCAACAGAGCGGGGTGGATACGCAGTATTTT. The V and J genes are TRBV3-1 and TRBJ2-3; 7 nucleotides align to TRBD2. The junction had 5 bases not matched to a gene; V was cut back by 2 bases and J by 6 bases. Per germline, CDR1 LGHDT and CDR2 YNNKEL (reference sequence). This CDR3 has 14 residues.